This T cell receptor (beta chain) came from a study of T cells in Graves' hyperthyroidism and ophthalmopathy. Graves' hyperthyroidism showing no ophthalmopathy progression within 18 months was considered stable. Hyperthyroidism in the patients, aged 18 to 65, was newly diagnosed and under 2 months in duration. There are 13 residues in the CDR3. Trimming removed 0 bases from V and 4 bases from J, with 7 bases in between. The germline V gene encodes CDR1 SGDLS and CDR2 YYNGEE. Amplification yielded TCR beta CDR3 regions, with RNA transcripts as the source. The HTBI set primed first-round TCR CDR3 RT-PCR. A single record per CDR3 protein comes from TCRdb applying MiXCR to the multiplex PCR reads. This table has 300,000 to 450,000 distinct CDR3 sequences, about 14% appearing once. Points on this clonotype: The target antigen is unknown.

Study outcomes and limitations: Ophthalmopathy prediction by the model preceded onset by a median about 6 months.

The source is an older woman with Graves' hyperthyroidism. Sequencing input: blood. The chain links TRBV9 to TRBJ2-5, with no clear D. The DNA of the CDR3 is TGTGCCAGCAGCGTAGCCCCCCTAGAGACCCAGTACTTC. As protein: CASSVAPLETQYF.